These 24 T cell receptor beta chains originate from one sample sequenced in a study of beta chain features in type 1 diabetes. Expressed TCRB transcripts were sequenced after all isolated RNA was converted to cDNA. This table comes from immunoSEQ multiplex PCR, and its TCRdb copy is limited to in-frame clones, with some not included. This table holds about 150,000 clones, 9% found once. Broader study findings: Shorter TCRB CDR3s, moderately but significantly so, marked every one of the four CD4+ subsets in Type 1 diabetes patients.

These receptors' antigens are unknown. Source material: central memory CD4+ T cells from blood. These receptor sequences come from a woman aged 25 to 39 with type 1 diabetes.

This sequence joins TRBV19 and TRBJ2-7; D is perhaps TRBD2 (5 bases). The CDR3 totals 12 residues. CDR1 and CDR2 (germline): LNHDA, SQIVND (reference sequence). V was shortened by 5 bases and J by 3 bases, with 8 bases between the two germline ends. The CDR3 loop is CASSARDYEQYF. The CDR3 bases are TGTGCCAGTAGTGCCCGGGACTACGAGCAGTACTTC.

This clone was counted only a few times. This chain connects TRBV5-1 to TRBJ2-1, with TRBD1 matching 8 bases. Per the germline V gene, CDR1 is SGHRS and CDR2 is YFSETQ. This CDR3 has 15 residues. The V and J ends lost 4 bases and 2 bases, in that order; junction bases with no gene match: 5. This CDR3 reads CASSPGQGTYNEQFF. CDR3 bases: TGCGCCAGCAGCCCCGGACAGGGAACCTACAATGAGCAGTTCTTC.

The chain combines TRBV19 with TRBJ1-1; 7 bases fit TRBD1. This CDR3 comprises 17 residues. The germline CDR1 and CDR2 sequences are LNHDA and SQIVND (reference sequence). Germline trimming cut 4 bases from V and 1 base from J; bases unmatched to any gene: 12. CDR3 in DNA: TGTGCCAGTAGTAGGTACAGGGGCGCGGTTCAGAACACTGAAGCTTTCTTT. The encoded protein is CASSRYRGAVQNTEAFF.

This clone was picked up a small number of times. The V and J genes are TRBV19 and TRBJ1-1; 9 nucleotides align to TRBD1. Germline V lookup: CDR1 LNHDA, CDR2 SQIVND (reference sequence). J gave up 3 bases and V 5 bases, and 7 bases lay outside the gene matches. The CDR3 consists of 15 residues. The CDR3 bases are TGTGCCAGTAGTGTCCTGACAGGGGGGGACACTGAAGCTTTCTTT. Translating it yields CASSVLTGGDTEAFF.

This clone turned up a few times. This chain joins TRBV30 and TRBJ1-1; D is perhaps TRBD1 (6 bases). This CDR3 comprises 13 residues. The germline CDR1 and CDR2 sequences are GTSNPN and SVGIG (reference sequence). The germline V and J ends were trimmed by 3 bases and 6 bases, with 14 bases remaining between them. As DNA, the CDR3 is TGTGCCTGGAGCAACAGGGAGATCCCTGAAGCTTTCTTT. As protein: CAWSNREIPEAFF.

The sample holds a few counts of this clone. The gene calls are TRBV20-1 and TRBJ1-1; the D is unclear. The V gene lost 6 bases and the J gene lost 7 bases, with 9 bases spanning the gap. The germline V gene encodes CDR1 DFQATT and CDR2 SNEGSKA (reference sequence). The CDR3 is 10 residues long. This CDR3 reads CSAAPSEAFF. CDR3 bases: TGCAGTGCCGCCCCTAGTGAAGCTTTCTTT.

This clone was seen only a few times. The chain has TRBV20-1 and TRBJ1-3; weak D call: TRBD1 (5 bases). The CDR3 length is 11 residues. V lost 7 bases to trimming and J lost 4 bases, with 8 bases between them. Germline values: CDR1 DFQATT, CDR2 SNEGSKA (reference sequence). For the CDR3, the DNA is TGCAGTGTCAGGGCAGGAAACACCATATATTTT. Translating gives CSVRAGNTIYF.

This clone has more than one count but fewer than ten. The chain couples TRBV7-8 to TRBJ2-1, with 12 bases lining up with TRBD2. Germline trimming cut 5 bases from V and 4 bases from J; bases unmatched to any gene: 6. The CDR3 sequence is 16 residues long. Germline V gene sequence: CDR1 SGHVS, CDR2 FQNEAQ. CDR3 in amino acids: CASSLRLAGVYNEQFF. The CDR3 DNA reads TGTGCCAGCAGCCTTCGACTAGCGGGAGTTTACAATGAGCAGTTCTTC.

V gene TRBV6-5 combines with J gene TRBJ1-2; maybe TRBD1 (6 bases). V was clipped by 0 bases and J by 4 bases, with 12 bases between them. The CDR3 has 15 residues. Germline V lookup: CDR1 MNHEY, CDR2 SVGAGI. In DNA, the CDR3 is TGTGCCAGCAGTTACTCGAGCCAGGGGTCCTATGGCTACACCTTC. Translating gives CASSYSSQGSYGYTF.

The chain employs TRBV5-1 and TRBJ2-1; the match to TRBD1 covers 7 bases. This CDR3 has 17 residues. Trimming cost V 0 bases and J 4 bases; bases outside gene matches: 10. The germline V gene encodes CDR1 SGHRS and CDR2 YFSETQ. The CDR3 is CASSLARGRGLYNEQFF. The CDR3 DNA sequence: TGCGCCAGCAGCTTGGCCCGTGGCAGGGGGTTGTACAATGAGCAGTTCTTC.

This clone was detected a few times. This rearrangement joins TRBV9 to TRBJ1-1; perhaps TRBD1 as D (5 bases). CDR1 and CDR2 (germline): SGDLS, YYNGEE. The CDR3 is made up of 13 amino acids. The V and J ends lost 1 base and 5 bases respectively, with 9 bases between them. CDR3: CASSVLQETEAFF. Written as DNA, the CDR3 is TGTGCCAGCAGCGTACTACAGGAAACTGAAGCTTTCTTT.

In its sample, this clone was seen a few times. The chain recombines TRBV2 with TRBJ2-5; D possibly corresponds to TRBD1 (6 bases). The CDR3 extends over 13 amino acids. V lost 5 bases, J lost 3 bases, and 10 bases lay in between. Germline V lookup: CDR1 SNHLY, CDR2 FYNNEI. The CDR3 sequence: CASSWDTKETQYF. CDR3 nucleotide sequence: TGTGCCAGCAGTTGGGACACAAAAGAGACCCAGTACTTC.

The chain combines TRBV14 with TRBJ2-1, with unresolved D. From germline, CDR1 is SGHDN and CDR2 FVKESK. V dropped 4 bases and J dropped 6 bases, with 10 bases sitting between them. CDR3 size: 13 residues. The CDR3: CASSLQLSNEQFF. The CDR3 region has the DNA TGTGCCAGCAGCCTTCAACTATCCAATGAGCAGTTCTTC.

The chain recombines TRBV18 with TRBJ2-7; 13 nucleotides align to TRBD2. V shed 8 bases and J 4 bases; nucleotides not matched to a gene: 8. Germline values: CDR1 KGHSH, CDR2 LQKENI. The CDR3 is 15 amino acids. CDR3 region: CASARGLAGEYEQYF. CDR3 bases: TGTGCCAGCGCGCGAGGACTAGCGGGAGAATACGAGCAGTACTTC.

This clone was seen a handful of times. V and J are TRBV30 and TRBJ2-3; TRBD1 might be the D (6 bases). CDR1 GTSNPN and CDR2 SVGIG come from the germline V gene (reference sequence). Trimming stripped 3 bases from V and 0 bases from J, with 7 bases between. This CDR3 has 13 amino acids. The DNA of the CDR3 is TGTGCCTGGAGACAGGGAAGCACAGATACGCAGTATTTT. Amino acid sequence: CAWRQGSTDTQYF.

CDR3 bases: TGCGCCAGCACGCGGACAGGGCCGAACACTGAAGCTTTCTTT. This encodes CASTRTGPNTEAFF. The chain uses TRBV5-1 and TRBJ1-1; 8 nucleotides line up with TRBD1. There are 14 residues in the CDR3. Losses at the gene ends were 6 bases for V and 1 base for J; bases not matched to a gene: 5. Germline CDR1 SGHRS, CDR2 YFSETQ.

The chain combines TRBV4-1 with TRBJ2-1; 7 bases fit TRBD1. Germline lookup yields CDR1 MGHRA and CDR2 YSYEKL. The ends lost 1 base at V and 7 bases at J; junction bases unmatched: 10. CDR3 size: 16 residues. CDR3 protein: CASSQVGPGQFNEQFF. The CDR3 DNA is TGCGCCAGCAGCCAAGTAGGTCCGGGACAGTTTAATGAGCAGTTCTTC.

J is TRBJ2-7 and V is TRBV5-6; D not certain. CDR3 size: 14 residues. Germline values: CDR1 SGHDT, CDR2 YYEEEE. Trimming left V 1 base short and J 7 bases short, with 15 bases between. The CDR3 reads CASSLLGEDLEQYF. For the CDR3, the DNA is TGTGCCAGCAGCTTGTTAGGCGAGGATCTAGAGCAGTACTTC.

In this sample, this clone turned up a few times. The chain couples TRBV19 to TRBJ1-1; a possible D gene is TRBD1 (5 bases). The germline V and J ends were trimmed by 10 bases and 2 bases, with 17 bases remaining between them. CDR1 is LNHDA, CDR2 SQIVND, per germline (reference sequence). The CDR3 loop spans 14 amino acids. For the CDR3, the DNA is TGTGCCACCACGAGACAGTGGGAAAACACTGAAGCTTTCTTT. Amino acids: CATTRQWENTEAFF.

The V gene is TRBV28, the J gene TRBJ2-7; D is possibly TRBD2 (5 bases). The V gene's germline CDR1 is MDHEN and CDR2 SYDVKM. V was shortened by 7 bases and J by 4 bases, with 14 bases between the two germline ends. This CDR3 comprises 13 residues. The CDR3 region has the DNA TGTGCCAGCAAACGGGGAGCAGCGTACGAGCAGTACTTC. Translation gives CASKRGAAYEQYF.

This clone was observed a few times. This chain uses TRBV10-3 with TRBJ2-1, with 8 nucleotides matching TRBD2. V trimming: 8 bases; J trimming: 6 bases; junction bases outside the gene matches: 3. The CDR3 contains 12 residues. Germline-derived CDR1 and CDR2 are ENHRY and SYGVKD. This CDR3 is CAIAREVNEQFF. The CDR3, as DNA: TGTGCCATCGCGCGGGAGGTCAATGAGCAGTTCTTC.

This chain joins TRBV11-2 and TRBJ1-1; tentatively, D is TRBD1 (5 bases). Trimming took off 2 bases at V and 3 bases at J, with 7 bases between the two ends. Germline V CDR1 and CDR2: SGHAT, FQNNGV. The CDR3 is 13 amino acids. CDR3 coding DNA: TGTGCCAGCAGCTTACTCAGGGACACTGAAGCTTTCTTT. This gives the protein CASSLLRDTEAFF.

In its sample, this clone was seen a few times. The chain is built from TRBV7-3 and TRBJ1-1; possible D gene TRBD1, 5 bases. From germline, CDR1 is SGHTA and CDR2 FQGTGA. The CDR3 sequence is 13 residues long. The germline V and J ends were trimmed by 5 bases and 6 bases, with 13 bases remaining between them. The CDR3 here is CASSARGGAEAFF. Written as DNA, the CDR3 is TGTGCCAGCAGCGCCCGGGGGGGGGCTGAAGCTTTCTTT.

The table lists this clone with a few counts. V gene TRBV2 combines with J gene TRBJ2-5; 10 nucleotides agree with TRBD1. This CDR3 has 15 residues. Germline-derived CDR1 and CDR2 are SNHLY and FYNNEI. The junction had 5 bases not matched to a gene; V was cut back by 6 bases and J by 1 base. The CDR3 DNA reads TGTGCCAGCAGCGGGGACAGGGGCCCCCAAGAGACCCAGTACTTC. This translates into CASSGDRGPQETQYF.